What follows describes a single T cell receptor (beta chain). Its antigen is currently unknown. The germline V gene has CDR1 SNHLY and CDR2 FYNNEI. The CDR3 extends over 11 amino acids. The germline V and J ends were trimmed by 8 bases and 2 bases, with 6 bases remaining between them. These data originate in a study of T cell responses to AZD1222 COVID-19 vaccine. Overall study findings and caveats: Clonal diversity may have been underestimated, and the donors were mostly white British, with more females than males. Seropositive AZD1222 recipients at baseline numbered only 6 or 7. In all cases, repertoires were sampled only after the peak T cell response. Spike-specific TCR breadth and depth both grew after two AZD1222 doses.

Using immunoSEQ multiplex PCR, the repertoire was profiled, and TCRdb retains in-frame clones only, with some absent. Of 45,000 to 65,000 clones listed, approximately 80% are singletons. This sequence was found in an adult who received the AZD1222 COVID-19 vaccine. This chain joins TRBV2 and TRBJ1-2; D gene unclear. The sequences come from peripheral blood, collected 28 days after the second AZD1222 dose. In DNA form, the CDR3 reads TGTGCCAGCGGCCAGAACTATGGCTACACCTTC. Its translation: CASGQNYGYTF.